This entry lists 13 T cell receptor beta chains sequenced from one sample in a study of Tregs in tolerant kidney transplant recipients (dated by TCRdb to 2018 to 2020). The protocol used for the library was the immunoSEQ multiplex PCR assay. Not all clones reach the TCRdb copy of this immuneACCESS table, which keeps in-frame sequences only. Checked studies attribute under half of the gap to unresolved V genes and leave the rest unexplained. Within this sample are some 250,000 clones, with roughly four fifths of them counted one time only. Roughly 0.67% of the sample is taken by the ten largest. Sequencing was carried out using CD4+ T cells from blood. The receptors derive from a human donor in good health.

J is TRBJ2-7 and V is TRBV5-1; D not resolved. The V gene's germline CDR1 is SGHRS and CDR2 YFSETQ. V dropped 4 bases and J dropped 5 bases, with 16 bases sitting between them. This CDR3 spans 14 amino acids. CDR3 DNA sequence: TGCGCCAGCAGCCCAAACCCTAGTCTCAACGAGCAGTACTTC. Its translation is CASSPNPSLNEQYF.

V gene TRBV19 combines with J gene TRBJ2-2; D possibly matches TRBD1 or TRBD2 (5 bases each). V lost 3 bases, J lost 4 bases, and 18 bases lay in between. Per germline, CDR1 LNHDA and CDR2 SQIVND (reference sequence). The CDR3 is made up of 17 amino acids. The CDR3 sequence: CASSMMRGLPSTGELFF. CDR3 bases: TGTGCCAGTAGTATGATGAGGGGCCTGCCGAGCACCGGGGAGCTGTTTTTT.

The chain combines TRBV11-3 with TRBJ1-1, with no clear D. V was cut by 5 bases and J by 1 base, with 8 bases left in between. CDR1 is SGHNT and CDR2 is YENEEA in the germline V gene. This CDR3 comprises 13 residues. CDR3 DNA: TGTGCCAGCAGCCGGGCCCAGAACACTGAAGCTTTCTTT. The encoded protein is CASSRAQNTEAFF.

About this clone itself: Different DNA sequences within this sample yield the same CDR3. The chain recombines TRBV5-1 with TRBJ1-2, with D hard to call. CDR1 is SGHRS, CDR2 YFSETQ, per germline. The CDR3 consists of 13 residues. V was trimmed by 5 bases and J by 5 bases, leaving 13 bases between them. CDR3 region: CASSPDGDYGYTF. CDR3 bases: TGCGCCAGCAGTCCGGACGGAGATTATGGCTACACCTTC. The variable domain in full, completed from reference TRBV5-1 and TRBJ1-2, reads KAGVTQTPRYLIKTRGQQVTLSCSPISGHRSVSWYQQTPGQGLQFLFEYFSETQRNKGNFPGRFSGRQFSNSRSEMNVSTLELGDSALYLCASSPDGDYGYTFGSGTRLTVV.

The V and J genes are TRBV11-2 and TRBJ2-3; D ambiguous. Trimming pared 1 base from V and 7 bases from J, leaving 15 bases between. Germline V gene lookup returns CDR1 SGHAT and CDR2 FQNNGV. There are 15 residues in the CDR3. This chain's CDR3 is CASSLAATKINTQYF. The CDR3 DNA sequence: TGTGCCAGCAGCTTAGCCGCAACCAAAATCAATACGCAGTATTTT.

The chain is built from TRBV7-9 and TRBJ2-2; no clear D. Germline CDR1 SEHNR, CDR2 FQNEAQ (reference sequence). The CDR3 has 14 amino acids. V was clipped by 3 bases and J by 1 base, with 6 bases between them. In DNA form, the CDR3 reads TGTGCCAGCAGCTTCAGTATGAACACCGGGGAGCTGTTTTTT. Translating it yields CASSFSMNTGELFF.

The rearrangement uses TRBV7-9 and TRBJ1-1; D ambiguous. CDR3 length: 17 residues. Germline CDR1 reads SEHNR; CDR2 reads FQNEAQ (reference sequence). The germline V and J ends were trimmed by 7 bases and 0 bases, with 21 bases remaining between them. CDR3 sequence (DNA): TGTGCCAGCACCCCTGGGGAGGGCTTGGGGTTGAACACTGAAGCTTTCTTT. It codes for CASTPGEGLGLNTEAFF.

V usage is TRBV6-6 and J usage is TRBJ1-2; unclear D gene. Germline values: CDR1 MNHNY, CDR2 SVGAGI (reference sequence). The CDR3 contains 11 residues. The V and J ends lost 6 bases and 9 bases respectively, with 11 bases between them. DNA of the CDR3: TGTGCCAGCAGGCCCGGGTGGAGCTACACCTTC. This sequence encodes CASRPGWSYTF.

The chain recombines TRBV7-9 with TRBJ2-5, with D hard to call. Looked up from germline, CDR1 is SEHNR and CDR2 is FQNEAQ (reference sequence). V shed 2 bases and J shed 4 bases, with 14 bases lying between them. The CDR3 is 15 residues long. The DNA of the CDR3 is TGTGCCAGCAGCTTAAAGCTCCGGGCTCTAGAGACCCAGTACTTC. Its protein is CASSLKLRALETQYF.

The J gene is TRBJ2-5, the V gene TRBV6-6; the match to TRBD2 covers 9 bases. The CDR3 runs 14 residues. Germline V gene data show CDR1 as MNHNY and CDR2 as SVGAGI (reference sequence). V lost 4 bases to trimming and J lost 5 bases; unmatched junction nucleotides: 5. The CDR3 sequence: CASSLGLAWETQYF. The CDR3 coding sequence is TGTGCCAGCAGTTTGGGACTAGCCTGGGAGACCCAGTACTTC.

CDR3 region: CASSLGTQETQYF. The CDR3 DNA is TGTGCCAGCTCACTGGGGACACAAGAGACCCAGTACTTC. This chain links TRBV18 with TRBJ2-5; tentative D call: TRBD1 (6 bases). Germline lookup yields CDR1 KGHSH and CDR2 LQKENI. The CDR3 extends over 13 amino acids. V was cut by 4 bases and J by 2 bases, with 8 bases left in between.

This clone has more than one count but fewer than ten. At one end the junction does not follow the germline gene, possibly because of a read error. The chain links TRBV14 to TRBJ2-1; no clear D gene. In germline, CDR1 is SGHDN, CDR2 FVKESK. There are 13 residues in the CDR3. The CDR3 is CASSQPSSNEQFF. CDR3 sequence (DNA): TGTGCCAGCAGCCAACCTTCCTCCAATGAGCAGTTCTTC.

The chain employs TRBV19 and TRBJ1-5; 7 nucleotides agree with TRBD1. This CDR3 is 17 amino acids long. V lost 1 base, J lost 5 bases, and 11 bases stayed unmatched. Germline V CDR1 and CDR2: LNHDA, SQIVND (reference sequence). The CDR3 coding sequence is TGTGCCAGTAGTATAGTCCCTAGACAGGGAGGGGATCAGCCCCAGCATTTT. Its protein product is CASSIVPRQGGDQPQHF.